Following are 8 T cell receptor beta chains from one sample sequenced in a study of CD8 T cells in ankylosing spondylitis. TCRdb re-derived calls from the 5' RACE reads in MiXCR, one entry per CDR3 protein. The table has about 800,000 distinct CDR3 sequences, 12% seen once. Study results and limitations: Within ankylosing spondylitis blood, a TCR beta motif made up of several highly homologous variants appeared to be characteristic.

The antigens of these receptors remain unknown. What was sequenced was blood, either unsorted or a sorted T cell fraction (not recorded which). These receptors were collected from a male donor with ankylosing spondylitis.

This clonotype came up many times. V is TRBV7-6 and J is TRBJ2-5; D gene unclear. Germline V gene lookup returns CDR1 SGHVS and CDR2 FNYEAQ. Trimming pared 3 bases from V and 1 base from J, leaving 9 bases between. The CDR3 is 14 amino acids. CDR3 nucleotides: TGTGCCAGCAGCTTCTATGTAGGCCAAGAGACCCAGTACTTC. Translating gives CASSFYVGQETQYF.

This clonotype showed up just a few times. This rearrangement joins TRBV7-2 to TRBJ1-2, with D possibly matching TRBD1 (5 bases). From germline, CDR1 is SGHTA and CDR2 FQGNSA. This CDR3 comprises 15 residues. Trimming removed 6 bases from V and 2 bases from J, with 16 bases in between. CDR3 amino acids: CASSFELGHNYGYTF. The CDR3 bases are TGTGCCAGCAGTTTTGAACTCGGACACAACTATGGCTACACCTTC. The full variable domain, with the rest looked up from reference TRBV7-2 and TRBJ1-2, is GAGVSQSPSNKVTEKGKDVELRCDPISGHTALYWYRQSLGQGLEFLIYFQGNSAPDKSGLPSDRFSAERTGGSVSTLTIQRTQQEDSAVYLCASSFELGHNYGYTFGSGTRLTVV.

This clonotype has at least ten counts. The chain is built from TRBV9 and TRBJ1-1; D may be TRBD1 (6 bases). The length of the CDR3 is 13 residues. Trimming shortened V by 4 bases and J by 4 bases, and 11 bases separated the two germline ends. Germline assignment: CDR1 SGDLS and CDR2 YYNGEE. The CDR3 DNA reads TGTGCCAGCAGCATTACAGGGACCACTGAAGCTTTCTTT. This encodes CASSITGTTEAFF.

This clonotype has ten or more counts. The V and J genes are TRBV12-3 or TRBV12-4 and TRBJ2-1; D not certain. The CDR3 runs to 12 residues. Trimming pared 4 bases from V and 4 bases from J, leaving 5 bases between. CDR3 sequence: CASSSYYNEQFF. The CDR3 coding sequence is TGTGCCAGCAGTTCGTATTACAATGAGCAGTTCTTC.

The table lists this clonotype with a few counts. J is TRBJ1-2 and V is TRBV27; 11 bases map to TRBD1. The J segment lost 3 bases and the V segment lost 3 bases, leaving 6 bases of the junction unmatched. This CDR3 spans 16 amino acids. CDR1 and CDR2 (germline): MNHEY, SMNVEV (reference sequence). CDR3 protein: CASSFSGTGGYYGYTF. The CDR3 DNA sequence: TGTGCCAGCAGTTTCAGTGGGACAGGGGGTTACTATGGCTACACCTTC.

This chain connects TRBV28 to TRBJ2-7, with D perhaps TRBD1 (5 bases). Germline-derived CDR1 and CDR2 are MDHEN and SYDVKM. V lost 2 bases and J lost 5, with 13 bases in between. The CDR3 is 14 amino acids. The CDR3 sequence: CASSLPSKGDEQYF. DNA for the CDR3: TGTGCCAGCAGTTTACCGTCCAAAGGGGACGAGCAGTACTTC.

The table lists this clonotype with a few counts. The chain combines TRBV18 with TRBJ1-4; unclear D gene. With 1 base removed from V and 0 bases from J, the gap between germline ends came to 9 bases. This CDR3 region has 16 residues. Germline V gene sequence: CDR1 KGHSH, CDR2 LQKENI. The CDR3 nucleotides are TGTGCCAGCTCACCACAGGGCCCGGCAACTAATGAAAAACTGTTTTTT. This sequence encodes CASSPQGPATNEKLFF.

The V call is TRBV18, the J call TRBJ1-6; D gene uncertain. V shed 2 bases and J shed 7 bases, with 12 bases lying between them. The CDR3 is 15 residues long. In germline, CDR1 is KGHSH, CDR2 LQKENI. In DNA form, the CDR3 reads TGTGCCAGCTCACCAGCTAGACCGAAGAATTCACCCCTCCACTTT. It specifies CASSPARPKNSPLHF.